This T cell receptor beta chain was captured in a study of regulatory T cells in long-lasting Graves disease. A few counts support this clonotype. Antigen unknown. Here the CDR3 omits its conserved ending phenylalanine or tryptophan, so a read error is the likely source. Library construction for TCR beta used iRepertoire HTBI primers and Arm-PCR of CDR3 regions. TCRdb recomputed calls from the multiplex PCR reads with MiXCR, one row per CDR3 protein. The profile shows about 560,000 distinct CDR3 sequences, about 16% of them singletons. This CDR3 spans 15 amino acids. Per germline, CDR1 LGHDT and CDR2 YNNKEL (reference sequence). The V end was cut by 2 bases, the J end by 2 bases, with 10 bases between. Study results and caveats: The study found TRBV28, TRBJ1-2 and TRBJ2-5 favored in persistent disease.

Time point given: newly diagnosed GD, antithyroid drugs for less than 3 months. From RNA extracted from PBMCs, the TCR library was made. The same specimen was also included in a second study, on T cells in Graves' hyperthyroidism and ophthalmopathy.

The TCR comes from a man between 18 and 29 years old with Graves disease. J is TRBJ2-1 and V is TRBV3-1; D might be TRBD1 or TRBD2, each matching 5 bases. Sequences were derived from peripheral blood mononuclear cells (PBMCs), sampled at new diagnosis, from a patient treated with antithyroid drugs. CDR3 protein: CASSQWDGTYNEQFL. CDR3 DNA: TGTGCCAGCAGCCAATGGGACGGGACCTACAATGAGCAGTTCCTC.